This passage covers 16 T cell receptor beta chains from one sample sequenced in a study of blood T cell repertoires in COVID-19. Assay: immunoSEQ multiplex PCR; the TCRdb copy retains only in-frame clones and omits some. The sample contains 120,000 to 150,000 clones, 89% of which appear only once. Input material: peripheral blood. Receptors were obtained from a human donor in a cohort sampled during active COVID-19.

The J gene is TRBJ1-6, the V gene TRBV2; possible D gene TRBD1, 5 bases. The length of the CDR3 is 18 residues. Germline CDR1 is SNHLY and CDR2 is FYNNEI. V dropped 7 bases and J dropped 0 bases, with 19 bases sitting between them. This CDR3 is CASTARSGFGSYNSPLHF. The CDR3 coding sequence is TGTGCCAGCACCGCGCGATCAGGGTTTGGCTCCTATAATTCACCCCTCCACTTT.

The CDR3 here is CASSTGTSGAYTQYF. The CDR3 region has the DNA TGTGCCAGCAGCACCGGGACTAGCGGGGCATATACGCAGTATTTT. This rearrangement joins TRBV7-2 to TRBJ2-3; 13 bases align to TRBD2. Germline CDR1 reads SGHTA; CDR2 reads FQGNSA. The CDR3 has 15 residues. With 5 bases clipped from V and 7 bases from J, the junction kept 6 bases outside the gene matches.

This clone has only one observation. The V gene is TRBV6-1, the J gene TRBJ2-1; possible D gene TRBD2, 5 bases. Germline values: CDR1 MNHNS, CDR2 SASEGT. V was clipped by 0 bases and J by 5 bases, with 11 bases between them. The CDR3 covers 15 residues. CDR3 amino acids: CASSEARGYNNEQFF. CDR3 nucleotide sequence: TGTGCCAGCAGTGAAGCACGGGGTTACAACAATGAGCAGTTCTTC.

The V gene is TRBV19, the J gene TRBJ1-2; 8 positions agree with TRBD1. Germline lookup yields CDR1 LNHDA and CDR2 SQIVND (reference sequence). The CDR3 runs to 14 residues. The V and J ends lost 3 bases and 4 bases, in that order; junction bases with no gene match: 4. CDR3 loop: CASSIIGQGYGYTF. For the CDR3, the DNA is TGTGCCAGTAGTATCATCGGACAGGGCTATGGCTACACCTTC.

This clone was seen once. This sequence joins TRBV6-5 and TRBJ2-5, with TRBD1 matching 9 bases. With the DNA end fitting TRBJ2-7 better, the J assignment may be wrong. The V gene's germline CDR1 is MNHEY and CDR2 SVGAGI. This CDR3 is built from 15 residues. This chain's CDR3 is CASSTPGQGSYEQYF. The CDR3 region has the DNA TGTGCCAGCAGTACACCGGGACAGGGTTCCTACGAGCAGTACTTC.

The chain carries TRBV7-3 and TRBJ2-5; D may be TRBD1 (6 bases). V lost 1 base to trimming and J lost 5 bases, with 8 bases between them. Germline CDR1 and CDR2: SGHTA and FQGTGA. The CDR3 has 13 residues. CDR3 sequence (DNA): TGTGCCAGCAGCTTAAACAGGGTGGAGACCCAGTACTTC. Translation gives CASSLNRVETQYF.

The chain employs TRBV6-2 or TRBV6-3 and TRBJ2-5, with TRBD2 as a possible D gene (5 bases). Trimming shortened V by 3 bases and J by 5 bases, and 16 bases separated the two germline ends. This CDR3 spans 15 amino acids. Germline V gene sequence: CDR1 MNHEY, CDR2 SVGEGT. The CDR3 coding sequence is TGTGCCAGCAGTTATTTGGGGAGTCGCGTGGAGACCCAGTACTTC. Protein: CASSYLGSRVETQYF.

The rearrangement uses TRBV9 and TRBJ1-1; TRBD1 matches at 9 bases. Per the germline V gene, CDR1 is SGDLS and CDR2 is YYNGEE. The CDR3 runs to 17 residues. J gave up 3 bases and V 4 bases, and 13 bases lay outside the gene matches. CDR3 residues: CASSSGGTGPADTEAFF. Written as DNA, the CDR3 is TGTGCCAGCAGCTCAGGCGGGACAGGGCCTGCGGACACTGAAGCTTTCTTT.

The J gene is TRBJ2-3, the V gene TRBV3-1 (or the pseudogene TRBV3-2), with 14 nucleotides matching TRBD2. Germline CDR1 and CDR2: LGHDT and YNNKEL (reference sequence). The CDR3 is 16 residues long. The J segment lost 4 bases and the V segment lost 4 bases, leaving 4 bases of the junction unmatched. The CDR3 region is CASSLGLAGGADTQYF. In DNA form, the CDR3 reads TGTGCCAGCAGCCTCGGACTAGCGGGGGGTGCAGATACGCAGTATTTT.

The gene calls are TRBV4-1 and TRBJ1-1; a possible D gene is TRBD1 (5 bases). Germline CDR1 MGHRA, CDR2 YSYEKL. Trimming removed 3 bases from V and 8 bases from J, with 13 bases in between. The CDR3 is 13 amino acids. The CDR3 coding sequence is TGCGCCAGCAGCCAGGGGGGAGACAGAGAAGCTTTCTTT. Translated: CASSQGGDREAFF.

The chain uses TRBV4-3 and TRBJ1-4; 10 bases are a match to TRBD1. V gave up 0 bases and J gave up 7 bases; unmatched junction bases: 8. The CDR3 loop spans 17 amino acids. Germline lookup yields CDR1 LGHNA and CDR2 YSLEER. CDR3 sequence (DNA): TGCGCCAGCAGCCAAGACTACACCGGGACAGGGGTTGAAAAACTGTTTTTT. Protein product: CASSQDYTGTGVEKLFF.

The V gene is TRBV5-1, the J gene TRBJ1-1; the D gene is possibly TRBD1 (6 bases). This CDR3 has 14 residues. The germline V gene encodes CDR1 SGHRS and CDR2 YFSETQ. The V gene lost 1 base and the J gene lost 5 bases, with 12 bases spanning the gap. Here the CDR3 DNA reads TGCGCCAGCAGCTTGTACAGGGTAGGTACTGAAGCTTTCTTT. Protein sequence: CASSLYRVGTEAFF.

V usage is TRBV2 and J usage is TRBJ1-2; the D gene is possibly TRBD1 (6 bases). V shed 2 bases and J shed 8 bases, with 15 bases lying between them. Per germline, CDR1 SNHLY and CDR2 FYNNEI. The CDR3 runs to 14 residues. In DNA form, the CDR3 reads TGTGCCAGCAGTGAAATGACTACAGGGCTAGGCTACACCTTC. Translating it yields CASSEMTTGLGYTF. Full variable domain (rest looked up from reference TRBV2 and TRBJ1-2): EPEVTQTPSHQVTQMGQEVILRCVPISNHLYFYWYRQILGQKVEFLVSFYNNEISEKSEIFDDQFSVERPDGSNFTLKIRSTKLEDSAMYFCASSEMTTGLGYTFGSGTRLTVV.

The chain links TRBV30 to TRBJ2-3, with 7 bases identical to TRBD1. With V trimmed by 1 base and J by 0 bases, 1 base remained unmatched. Germline V gene lookup returns CDR1 GTSNPN and CDR2 SVGIG (reference sequence). There are 14 residues in the CDR3. In DNA, the CDR3 is TGTGCCTGGAGTGAGGGACAGAGCACAGATACGCAGTATTTT. Translating it yields CAWSEGQSTDTQYF.

The chain joins TRBV9 to TRBJ2-3; D unresolved. The CDR3 has 13 residues. CDR1 and CDR2 (germline): SGDLS, YYNGEE. Deletions cut 0 bases from V and 4 bases from J, with 6 bases between. CDR3 bases: TGTGCCAGCAGCGTAGGCCCGGCAGATACGCAGTATTTT. It codes for CASSVGPADTQYF.

The genes are TRBV9 and TRBJ1-3; D not certain. CDR1 is SGDLS and CDR2 is YYNGEE in the germline V gene. This CDR3 contains 16 residues. Trimming removed 0 bases at V and 2 bases at J, with 12 bases between. The CDR3 here is CASSVDLSGAGNTIYF. DNA of the CDR3: TGTGCCAGCAGCGTAGACCTGAGCGGAGCTGGAAACACCATATATTTT.